What follows are 30 T cell receptor beta chains derived from one specimen sequenced in a study of identical twins. TCRdb independently ran MiXCR on the 5' RACE reads; one entry per CDR3 protein. The table lists some 600,000 distinct CDR3 sequences, roughly 6.6% of them singletons. This sample was shared with a second study, whose subject was yellow fever vaccine responses in identical twins.

Sequenced input: PBMCs. The receptors stem from a woman between 18 and 29 years old in good health.

The rearrangement uses TRBV20-1 and TRBJ2-2, with 10 nucleotides matching TRBD2. The trim removed 1 base at V and 6 bases at J, leaving 5 bases unmatched. The germline CDR1 and CDR2 sequences are DFQATT and SNEGSKA (reference sequence). The CDR3 consists of 15 residues. CDR3 coding DNA: TGCAGTGCTAGAGTGGCTAGCGGGGGTTCCGGGGAGCTGTTTTTT. Amino acid sequence: CSARVASGGSGELFF.

This clonotype was picked up many times. In DNA form, the CDR3 reads TGTGCCAGCCAGCGAACGGGATTAGCTTCGGGCGAGCAGTACTTC. This codes for CASQRTGLASGEQYF. The V call is TRBV7-9, the J call TRBJ2-7, with D perhaps TRBD2 (5 bases). Germline-derived CDR1 and CDR2 are SEHNR and FQNEAQ (reference sequence). V was trimmed by 8 bases and J by 6 bases, leaving 23 bases between them. The CDR3 is made up of 15 amino acids.

There are a few counts of this clonotype. CDR3 loop: CSARGGHSYEQYF. CDR3 sequence (DNA): TGCAGTGCTAGAGGGGGACACTCCTACGAGCAGTACTTC. V gene TRBV20-1 combines with J gene TRBJ2-7, with a tentative D call TRBD1 (6 bases). Trimming stripped 1 base from V and 0 bases from J, with 7 bases between. This CDR3 comprises 13 residues. CDR1 and CDR2 from the germline V gene are DFQATT and SNEGSKA (reference sequence).

This clonotype was counted only a few times. V is TRBV20-1 and J is TRBJ2-5, with TRBD1 matching over 9 bases. V trimming: 5 bases; J trimming: 1 base; junction bases outside the gene matches: 17. CDR3 size: 18 residues. Per the germline V gene, CDR1 is DFQATT and CDR2 is SNEGSKA (reference sequence). CDR3 protein: CSAQGQGVSGAPQETQYF. In DNA form, the CDR3 reads TGCAGTGCTCAGGGACAGGGTGTCAGCGGGGCCCCCCAAGAGACCCAGTACTTC.

This clonotype has just a few counts. J is TRBJ2-2 and V is TRBV7-3, with TRBD1 matching 10 bases. The CDR3 extends over 15 amino acids. Germline CDR1 reads SGHTA; CDR2 reads FQGTGA. V trimming: 1 base; J trimming: 7 bases; junction bases outside the gene matches: 3. The CDR3 DNA reads as TGTGCCAGCAGCTTAATGACAGGGGGCTACGGGGAGCTGTTTTTT. Translating it yields CASSLMTGGYGELFF.

This rearrangement joins TRBV6-5 to TRBJ2-1; TRBD2 matches 9 bases. V gave up 4 bases and J gave up 4 bases; unmatched junction bases: 11. Germline-derived CDR1 and CDR2 are MNHEY and SVGAGI. The CDR3 loop spans 17 amino acids. CDR3 coding DNA: TGTGCCAGCAGTTTTACTCCCCTAGCGGGGCGGTACAATGAGCAGTTCTTC. It translates to CASSFTPLAGRYNEQFF.

This clonotype was seen at least ten times. The genes are TRBV29-1 and TRBJ2-3, with D possibly matching TRBD2 (6 bases). From germline, CDR1 is SQVTM and CDR2 ANQGSEA. V was shortened by 2 bases and J by 4 bases, with 16 bases between the two germline ends. The CDR3 sequence is 15 residues long. The CDR3 protein is CSVERVLGGPDTQYF. The CDR3 coding sequence is TGCAGCGTTGAACGAGTGTTAGGAGGGCCAGATACGCAGTATTTT.

This clonotype appeared many times. The V gene is TRBV12-3 or TRBV12-4, the J gene TRBJ1-2; no clear D gene. The CDR3 extends over 15 amino acids. The V gene lost 3 bases and the J gene lost 0 bases, with 11 bases spanning the gap. CDR3 nucleotide sequence: TGTGCCAGCAGTTTCGAGGTAGCCTCTAACTATGGCTACACCTTC. Translation: CASSFEVASNYGYTF.

The J gene is TRBJ2-7, the V gene TRBV28; unclear D gene. The germline CDR1 and CDR2 sequences are MDHEN and SYDVKM. The CDR3 covers 14 residues. Trimming shortened V by 4 bases and J by 0 bases, and 10 bases separated the two germline ends. The chain's CDR3 is CASSSAASSYEQYV. DNA for the CDR3: TGTGCCAGCAGTTCAGCCGCCAGCTCCTACGAGCAGTACGTC.

This clonotype was seen at least ten times. This chain connects TRBV6-1 to TRBJ2-1; possibly TRBD1 or TRBD2 for D (6 bases each). Germline V gene lookup returns CDR1 MNHNS and CDR2 SASEGT. This CDR3 region has 13 residues. The ends were cut back, 6 bases at V and 10 bases at J, with 16 bases in the middle. This CDR3 reads CASRSAGGREQFF. The CDR3 DNA reads TGTGCCAGCAGATCCGCCGGGGGCAGGGAGCAGTTCTTC.

The rearrangement uses TRBV6-5 and TRBJ2-1; D remains ambiguous. Trimming left V 0 bases short and J 7 bases short, with 10 bases between. CDR1 is MNHEY and CDR2 is SVGAGI in the germline V gene. This CDR3 has 14 residues. CDR3 sequence: CASSYSTPLNEQFF. CDR3 bases: TGTGCCAGCAGTTACTCGACCCCACTGAATGAGCAGTTCTTC.

This clonotype was observed a handful of times. The genes are TRBV20-1 and TRBJ1-1; perhaps TRBD1 as D (5 bases). This CDR3 comprises 14 residues. With 0 bases removed from V and 5 bases from J, the gap between germline ends came to 13 bases. Germline V gives CDR1 DFQATT, CDR2 SNEGSKA (reference sequence). This CDR3 is CSARDLGVETEAFF. In nucleotides, the CDR3 is TGCAGTGCTAGAGATTTGGGGGTAGAAACTGAAGCTTTCTTT.

Only a few counts were recorded for this clonotype. V usage is TRBV7-2 and J usage is TRBJ2-3; a weak D match, TRBD1 (6 bases). The CDR3 sequence is 15 residues long. V lost 5 bases and J lost 0, with 12 bases in between. Germline CDR1 reads SGHTA; CDR2 reads FQGNSA. The CDR3 DNA is TGTGCCAGCAGCATCCGAGGGGGAAGCACAGATACGCAGTATTTT. Translating it yields CASSIRGGSTDTQYF. Drawing the rest from reference TRBV7-2 and TRBJ2-3, the complete variable domain is GAGVSQSPSNKVTEKGKDVELRCDPISGHTALYWYRQSLGQGLEFLIYFQGNSAPDKSGLPSDRFSAERTGGSVSTLTIQRTQQEDSAVYLCASSIRGGSTDTQYFGPGTRLTVL.

This clonotype has more than one count but fewer than ten. V is TRBV20-1 and J is TRBJ2-4; 11 positions match TRBD1. Germline CDR1 reads DFQATT; CDR2 reads SNEGSKA (reference sequence). CDR3 size: 15 residues. The J segment lost 7 bases and the V segment lost 0 bases, leaving 5 bases of the junction unmatched. In DNA, the CDR3 is TGCAGTGCTAGAGATGGGGGACAGGGGGAGAACATTCAGTACTTC. It encodes CSARDGGQGENIQYF.

The table lists this clonotype with many counts. The chain employs TRBV5-1 and TRBJ2-2, with TRBD2 matching 12 bases. After removal of 1 base from V and 1 base from J, the junction contained 2 bases not matched to a gene. Per germline, CDR1 SGHRS and CDR2 YFSETQ. The length of the CDR3 is 17 residues. The CDR3: CASSLLTSGGNTGELFF. The CDR3 nucleotides are TGCGCCAGCAGCTTGTTGACTAGCGGGGGGAACACCGGGGAGCTGTTTTTT. The full variable domain, in which reference TRBV5-1 and TRBJ2-2 provide the parts outside the CDR3, is KAGVTQTPRYLIKTRGQQVTLSCSPISGHRSVSWYQQTPGQGLQFLFEYFSETQRNKGNFPGRFSGRQFSNSRSEMNVSTLELGDSALYLCASSLLTSGGNTGELFFGEGSRLTVL.

This clonotype has at least ten counts. The gene calls are TRBV5-1 and TRBJ2-5; TRBD2 matches at 8 bases. Germline-derived CDR1 and CDR2 are SGHRS and YFSETQ. The J segment lost 4 bases and the V segment lost 3 bases, leaving 14 bases of the junction unmatched. The CDR3 runs to 17 residues. CDR3 coding DNA: TGCGCCAGCAGCTCGGGGGTAGGAAGCGGGAGTGGAGAGACCCAGTACTTC. This sequence encodes CASSSGVGSGSGETQYF.

The chain is built from TRBV7-9 and TRBJ1-5; no clear D gene. Trimming cost V 5 bases and J 2 bases, with 7 bases left between them. The length of the CDR3 is 13 residues. Germline CDR1 is SEHNR and CDR2 is FQNEAQ (reference sequence). The CDR3 bases are TGTGCCAGCAGCAAAATAGGCAATCAGCCCCAGCATTTT. The encoded protein is CASSKIGNQPQHF.

This rearrangement joins TRBV2 to TRBJ2-7, with 7 bases that match TRBD1. The V and J ends lost 7 bases and 2 bases, in that order; junction bases with no gene match: 5. CDR1 is SNHLY and CDR2 is FYNNEI in the germline V gene. This CDR3 is 13 amino acids long. The CDR3 sequence: CASKRGTAYEQYF. The CDR3 DNA reads TGTGCCAGCAAACGAGGGACAGCCTACGAGCAGTACTTC. The full variable domain, in which reference TRBV2 and TRBJ2-7 provide the parts outside the CDR3, is EPEVTQTPSHQVTQMGQEVILRCVPISNHLYFYWYRQILGQKVEFLVSFYNNEISEKSEIFDDQFSVERPDGSNFTLKIRSTKLEDSAMYFCASKRGTAYEQYFGPGTRLTVT.

This clonotype was found many times. The V gene is TRBV12-3 or TRBV12-4, the J gene TRBJ2-2, with TRBD1 matching over 7 bases. V lost 6 bases and J lost 0; bases outside the gene matches: 7. CDR3 length: 16 amino acids. CDR3 nucleotide sequence: TGTGCCAGCAGCCCTCAACAGGGGACGAACACCGGGGAGCTGTTTTTT. The encoded protein is CASSPQQGTNTGELFF.

This chain connects TRBV20-1 to TRBJ2-1, with 7 bases aligning to TRBD1. This CDR3 has 15 residues. The germline gives CDR1 DFQATT, CDR2 SNEGSKA (reference sequence). The V and J ends lost 2 bases and 6 bases, in that order; junction bases with no gene match: 10. The chain's CDR3 is CSARSVGTAGNEQFF. CDR3 sequence (DNA): TGCAGTGCTAGAAGCGTCGGGACAGCCGGCAATGAGCAGTTCTTC.

The table lists this clonotype with a count of one. The chain employs TRBV3-1 and TRBJ1-1; 8 bases line up with TRBD1. This CDR3 region has 14 residues. The germline V gene has CDR1 LGHDT and CDR2 YNNKEL (reference sequence). V trimming: 4 bases; J trimming: 6 bases; junction bases outside the gene matches: 7. The CDR3: CASSPQGARAEAFF. The CDR3 DNA reads as TGTGCCAGCAGCCCGCAGGGGGCGCGGGCTGAAGCTTTCTTT.

In DNA, the CDR3 is TGTGCCAGCAGTACGACCTCTGCCTTATCCGAAAAACTGTTTTTT. This gives the protein CASSTTSALSEKLFF. This chain uses TRBV12-3 or TRBV12-4 with TRBJ1-4; D not resolved. V lost 5 bases and J 8 bases, leaving 18 bases between the germline ends. The CDR3 has 15 residues.

This clonotype was recorded a few times. This chain connects TRBV5-1 to TRBJ2-2, with 9 bases fitting TRBD1. The V segment lost 4 bases and the J segment 0 bases; nucleotides outside the gene matches: 10. This CDR3 region has 18 residues. Germline CDR1 and CDR2: SGHRS and YFSETQ. CDR3: CASSHRTGAFSNTGELFF. The CDR3, as DNA: TGCGCCAGCAGCCACCGGACAGGGGCCTTCTCGAACACCGGGGAGCTGTTTTTT.

This clonotype showed up just a few times. The J gene is TRBJ1-4, the V gene TRBV3-1; 8 bases fit TRBD1. With V trimmed by 2 bases and J by 5 bases, 7 bases remained unmatched. The CDR3 totals 16 residues. CDR1 and CDR2 from the germline V gene are LGHDT and YNNKEL (reference sequence). The CDR3 sequence: CASSQTTGTGNEKLFF. CDR3 bases: TGTGCCAGCAGCCAAACGACGGGGACAGGAAATGAAAAACTGTTTTTT. Combining the CDR3 with reference TRBV3-1 and TRBJ1-4 gives the whole variable domain DTAVSQTPKYLVTQMGNDKSIKCEQNLGHDTMYWYKQDSKKFLKIMFSYNNKELIINETVPNRFSPKSPDKAHLNLHINSLELGDSAVYFCASSQTTGTGNEKLFFGSGTQLSVL.

The table lists this clonotype with many counts. The rearrangement links TRBV19 to TRBJ1-3, with TRBD1 matching 7 bases. Germline trimming cut 5 bases from V and 4 bases from J; bases unmatched to any gene: 11. The CDR3 is made up of 16 amino acids. Germline loops: CDR1 LNHDA, CDR2 SQIVND (reference sequence). This CDR3 reads CASSPSVGQKGNTIYF. CDR3 nucleotide sequence: TGTGCCAGTAGTCCGTCGGTGGGACAGAAGGGAAACACCATATATTTT.

This clonotype was counted between two and nine times. The V and J genes are TRBV24-1 and TRBJ2-2, with D maybe TRBD2 (5 bases). The CDR3 extends over 14 amino acids. Germline CDR1 KGHDR, CDR2 SFDVKD. V lost 8 bases, J lost 1 base, and 10 bases lay in between. CDR3 nucleotides: TGTGCCACCAAGAAGGGAGAGAACACCGGGGAGCTGTTTTTT. The encoded protein is CATKKGENTGELFF.

This clonotype was observed a handful of times. The chain recombines TRBV10-3 with TRBJ2-1; D unresolved. The CDR3 has 14 residues. Germline CDR1 and CDR2: ENHRY and SYGVKD. Trimming stripped 2 bases from V and 9 bases from J, with 14 bases between. The CDR3: CAISEAAARSEQFF. The CDR3 nucleotides read TGTGCCATCAGTGAGGCGGCCGCCAGGAGTGAGCAGTTCTTC.

The V call is TRBV20-1, the J call TRBJ1-5; D gene uncertain. This CDR3 is 14 amino acids long. Germline assignment: CDR1 DFQATT and CDR2 SNEGSKA (reference sequence). Trimming cost V 3 bases and J 1 base, with 10 bases left between them. The CDR3, as DNA: TGCAGTGCTAGTCCTGCAGGCAGCAATCAGCCCCAGCATTTT. It codes for CSASPAGSNQPQHF.

A few counts support this clonotype. The gene calls are TRBV28 and TRBJ2-7; 9 bases line up with TRBD2. The CDR3 is 18 amino acids. The germline gives CDR1 MDHEN, CDR2 SYDVKM. Trimming removed 6 bases from V and 4 bases from J; junction bases left unmatched: 19. In DNA form, the CDR3 reads TGTGCCAGCAGACCAGCGGGAGGCCCATTTCCCGGAGGTTACGAGCAGTACTTC. As protein: CASRPAGGPFPGGYEQYF.

This clonotype was seen a few times. The gene calls are TRBV15 and TRBJ2-2, with 7 positions matching TRBD2. The junction had 9 bases not matched to a gene; V was cut back by 1 base and J by 4 bases. The length of the CDR3 is 17 residues. Germline V gene sequence: CDR1 LNHNV, CDR2 YYDKDF (reference sequence). The CDR3 reads CATSRGPGGAGTGELFF. In DNA, the CDR3 is TGTGCCACCAGCAGAGGGCCGGGAGGAGCGGGCACCGGGGAGCTGTTTTTT.